What follows are 19 T cell receptor beta chains derived from one specimen sequenced in a study of PD-1 blockade in mismatch repair-deficient tumors. Using immunoSEQ multiplex PCR, the repertoire was profiled, and TCRdb retains in-frame clones only, with some absent. The table has some 130,000 clones, roughly 86% seen once. The specimen comprised peripheral blood, sampled roughly 67 weeks after starting pembrolizumab. The receptor source for this set is an adult with mismatch repair-deficient cancer.

The CDR3 DNA is TGTGCCAGTAGTACAGGGAGAGCTGGAAACACCATATATTTT. This gives the protein CASSTGRAGNTIYF. The chain couples TRBV19 to TRBJ1-3; a possible D gene is TRBD1 (5 bases). The CDR3 is made up of 14 amino acids. Deletions cut 4 bases from V and 2 bases from J, with 9 bases between. Germline V gene data show CDR1 as LNHDA and CDR2 as SQIVND (reference sequence).

V and J are TRBV11-2 and TRBJ2-5; a possible D gene is TRBD1 (6 bases). CDR1 and CDR2 (germline): SGHAT, FQNNGV. The CDR3 is 17 residues long. V was clipped by 5 bases and J by 2 bases, with 21 bases between them. The DNA of the CDR3 is TGTGCCAGCAGCCCAAAGGTTACAGGGCCGGGACAAGAGACCCAGTACTTC. It translates to CASSPKVTGPGQETQYF.

The genes are TRBV29-1 and TRBJ1-2; TRBD1 is a possible D gene (6 bases). Germline assignment: CDR1 SQVTM and CDR2 ANQGSEA. V dropped 6 bases and J dropped 3 bases, with 17 bases sitting between them. The CDR3 totals 14 residues. CDR3 sequence: CSVPNREFDYGYTF. CDR3 in DNA: TGCAGCGTCCCCAACAGGGAGTTTGACTATGGCTACACCTTC. Full variable domain (missing parts from reference TRBV29-1 and TRBJ1-2): SAVISQKPSRDICQRGTSLTIQCQVDSQVTMMFWYRQQPGQSLTLIATANQGSEATYESGFVIDKFPISRPNLTFSTLTVSNMSPEDSSIYLCSVPNREFDYGYTFGSGTRLTVV.

This chain uses TRBV6-6 with TRBJ2-7; no firm D call. The germline V gene encodes CDR1 MNHNY and CDR2 SVGAGI (reference sequence). Deletions cut 7 bases from V and 2 bases from J, with 9 bases between. The CDR3 spans 12 residues. The CDR3 DNA sequence: TGTGCCAGCATAGGGAACCCCTACGAGCAGTACTTC. Translated: CASIGNPYEQYF.

The CDR3 spells CASSVAGTGSRALEQYF. The CDR3 DNA sequence: TGTGCCAGCAGTGTGGCAGGAACGGGGTCCCGGGCCCTCGAGCAGTACTTC. J is TRBJ2-7 and V is TRBV28, with a possible D match to TRBD2 (5 bases). This CDR3 is 17 amino acids long. V was cut by 5 bases and J by 6 bases, with 26 bases left in between. The germline V gene has CDR1 MDHEN and CDR2 SYDVKM.

The chain combines TRBV7-9 with TRBJ2-3; TRBD1 is a possible D gene (6 bases). With 0 bases removed from V and 0 bases from J, the gap between germline ends came to 10 bases. Germline values: CDR1 SEHNR, CDR2 FQNEAQ (reference sequence). The CDR3 consists of 16 residues. Here the CDR3 DNA reads TGTGCCAGCAGCTTAGCTGGGGGCGGGAGCACAGATACGCAGTATTTT. It specifies CASSLAGGGSTDTQYF.

This clone was picked up a small number of times. This chain connects TRBV29-1 to TRBJ2-7; 7 nucleotides agree with TRBD2. Germline assignment: CDR1 SQVTM and CDR2 ANQGSEA. The CDR3 loop spans 13 amino acids. V lost 4 bases, J lost 4 bases, and 7 bases stayed unmatched. The CDR3 nucleotides read TGCAGCGTTGGGGAGGGAATTTTGTACGAGCAGTACTTC. Amino acid sequence: CSVGEGILYEQYF.

The chain links TRBV19 to TRBJ2-5, with TRBD1 matching 9 bases. Trimming at V came to 5 bases and at J to 6 bases, leaving 13 bases not matched to a gene. The CDR3 sequence is 16 residues long. Per the germline V gene, CDR1 is LNHDA and CDR2 is SQIVND (reference sequence). Here the CDR3 DNA reads TGTGCCAGTAGTGTCGGGACAGGGTTGAGGGAAAAGACCCAGTACTTC. Translation gives CASSVGTGLREKTQYF.

The chain recombines TRBV19 with TRBJ2-2, with TRBD1 matching 11 bases. V was clipped by 9 bases and J by 2 bases; unmatched bases: 8. The CDR3 sequence is 16 residues long. Germline V gene data show CDR1 as LNHDA and CDR2 as SQIVND (reference sequence). CDR3 sequence reads: CASQSGTGGNTGELFF. In DNA, the CDR3 is TGTGCCAGCCAGTCGGGGACAGGGGGAAACACCGGGGAGCTGTTTTTT.

V gene TRBV29-1 combines with J gene TRBJ2-3, with 11 bases aligning to TRBD2. The germline CDR1 and CDR2 sequences are SQVTM and ANQGSEA. Trimming removed 6 bases from V and 5 bases from J; junction bases left unmatched: 7. The CDR3 length is 14 residues. The CDR3 reads CSVAIAGGEDTQYF. The CDR3, as DNA: TGCAGCGTGGCGATAGCGGGAGGGGAAGATACGCAGTATTTT.

The CDR3 nucleotides read TGTGCCAGCAGCCCGACTAGCGGGAGCTACGAGCAGTACTTC. It codes for CASSPTSGSYEQYF. The chain links TRBV6-6 to TRBJ2-7; 12 nucleotides match TRBD2. The junction had 3 bases not matched to a gene; V was cut back by 6 bases and J by 3 bases. Germline V gene sequence: CDR1 MNHNY, CDR2 SVGAGI (reference sequence). CDR3 size: 14 residues.

This clone turned up a few times. The genes are TRBV10-3 and TRBJ2-1; 11 bases agree with TRBD1. Germline V gives CDR1 ENHRY, CDR2 SYGVKD. The CDR3 length is 12 residues. Trimming removed 10 bases from V and 10 bases from J; junction bases left unmatched: 6. CDR3 in amino acids: CATRTGGEEQFF. The CDR3 DNA reads TGTGCCACCAGGACAGGGGGCGAGGAGCAGTTCTTC.

V gene TRBV28 combines with J gene TRBJ2-7, with 12 positions matching TRBD2. Germline-derived CDR1 and CDR2 are MDHEN and SYDVKM. The CDR3 sequence is 16 residues long. V shed 5 bases, J shed 5 bases, and the junction held 10 bases outside the gene matches. The CDR3 nucleotides are TGTGCCAGCAGTATCTCGACTAGCGGGAGTTTCAACGAGCAGTACTTC. Protein: CASSISTSGSFNEQYF.

This clone was found a few times. The chain recombines TRBV30 with TRBJ1-5, with 9 bases lining up with TRBD1. The CDR3 runs to 14 residues. V lost 2 bases, J lost 6 bases, and 5 bases stayed unmatched. Germline assignment: CDR1 GTSNPN and CDR2 SVGIG (reference sequence). CDR3 sequence reads: CAWSPQGAGQPQHF. In DNA, the CDR3 is TGTGCCTGGAGTCCACAGGGGGCTGGTCAGCCCCAGCATTTT.

This sequence joins TRBV13 and TRBJ1-2, with 7 positions matching TRBD1. Germline values: CDR1 PRHDT, CDR2 FYEKMQ (reference sequence). Unmatched junction bases numbered 1, after V lost 0 bases and J lost 3 bases. This CDR3 is built from 14 residues. The DNA of the CDR3 is TGTGCCAGCAGCTTAGGGACAGGGCACTATGGCTACACCTTC. It is translated as CASSLGTGHYGYTF.

V and J are TRBV30 and TRBJ1-5, with D unclear. V was clipped by 2 bases and J by 3 bases, with 8 bases between them. Germline values: CDR1 GTSNPN, CDR2 SVGIG (reference sequence). This CDR3 region has 13 residues. CDR3 sequence (DNA): TGTGCCTGGAGTCAAAAACCCAATCAGCCCCAGCATTTT. Protein: CAWSQKPNQPQHF.

The chain uses TRBV4-2 and TRBJ1-2, with D possibly being TRBD1 (6 bases). Germline values: CDR1 LGHNA, CDR2 YNFKEQ. V was shortened by 1 base and J by 7 bases, with 13 bases between the two germline ends. The CDR3 contains 14 residues. CDR3 in amino acids: CASSQAGGASGYTF. CDR3 DNA: TGTGCCAGCAGCCAAGCGGGGGGCGCGAGTGGCTACACCTTC.

A note on this clone: This sample includes further DNA sequences coding for the same CDR3. CDR3 region: CASSQGNQPQHF. The DNA for the CDR3 is TGCGCCAGCAGCCAAGGGAATCAGCCCCAGCATTTT. V gene TRBV4-1 combines with J gene TRBJ1-5; D ambiguous. The CDR3 is 12 residues long. Germline CDR1 MGHRA, CDR2 YSYEKL. V was trimmed by 1 base and J by 4 bases, leaving 2 bases between them.

The CDR3 loop reads CAWSTGGSPETQYF. The DNA for the CDR3 is TGTGCCTGGAGTACCGGGGGGAGTCCAGAGACCCAGTACTTC. The chain recombines TRBV30 with TRBJ2-5; TRBD2 matches 7 bases. The CDR3 spans 14 residues. Germline V gene data show CDR1 as GTSNPN and CDR2 as SVGIG (reference sequence). Trimming cost V 2 bases and J 4 bases; bases outside gene matches: 7.